The clone carrying this T cell receptor beta chain was seen only a few times. The CDR3 contains 15 residues. Germline CDR1 reads SGHDT; CDR2 reads YYEEEE. The germline V and J ends were trimmed by 4 bases and 3 bases, with 15 bases remaining between them. This sample was taken from a study of cytomegalovirus exposure and HLA in healthy donors. Study summary: Unique TCRs from HLA-typed donors, 80 million to 90 million of them, were held in an early data release.

Use of 60 Vbeta and 13 Jbeta primers characterized the PCR. The repertoire was sequenced with immunoSEQ multiplex PCR; TCRdb's copy has only in-frame clones and lacks some. This repertoire shows more than 150,000 clones, about four fifths found once; its top ten account for approximately 6%. The chain recombines TRBV5-6 with TRBJ2-3, with D possibly TRBD2 on 6 matching bases. This receptor was obtained from a woman in her twenties or thirties in good health and CMV-seropositive. Input material: PBMCs. CDR3 nucleotides: TGTGCCAGCAGCGGGGACGCGGGGCAGACAGATACGCAGTATTTT. This codes for CASSGDAGQTDTQYF.